This is a list of T cell receptor beta chains from one sample in a study of blood T cells in healthy people across ages. TCRdb reanalysed the 5' RACE reads using MiXCR and keeps one entry per CDR3 protein. The sample carries 1.2 million to 1.5 million distinct CDR3 sequences, 35% to 45% recorded once. Sequences were obtained from blood. The source is a woman aged 18-29 years in good health. Each CDR3 is given with its conserved first and last residue. The D gene is left open where the match is weak. Some rows have no size entry. The others give once, few or many, or a class for an expanded clone.

cdr3_length j_call v_call d_call clone_size cdr3_aa cdr3_nt
14 TRBJ1-2 TRBV6-5 - - CASSYSPVGYGYTF TGTGCCAGCAGTTACTCGCCGGTTGGGTATGGCTACACCTTC
17 TRBJ2-1 TRBV5-1 - few CASSSSAGAVLYNEQFF TGCGCCAGCAGCTCCAGTGCAGGGGCAGTCCTCTACAATGAGCAGTTCTTC
13 TRBJ2-2 TRBV20-1 - - CSATGGADRELFF TGCAGTGCTACTGGGGGGGCTGACAGGGAGCTGTTTTTT
13 TRBJ2-3 TRBV14 - - CASSHTGGNTQYF TGTGCCAGCAGCCATACAGGTGGGAATACGCAGTATTTT
15 TRBJ2-2 TRBV7-8 - - CASSFRTENTGELFF TGTGCCAGCAGTTTTAGGACGGAAAACACCGGGGAGCTGTTTTTT
15 TRBJ2-3 TRBV10-2 TRBD2 few CASSALAGGADTQYF TGCGCCAGCAGTGCCCTAGCGGGAGGGGCAGATACGCAGTATTTT
13 TRBJ2-3 TRBV25-1 - few CASSDFSTDTQYF TGTGCCAGCAGTGACTTTAGCACAGATACGCAGTATTTT
13 TRBJ2-3 TRBV14 - many CASSQSRDSARYF TGTGCCAGCAGCCAAAGTCGCGATAGCGCGAGGTATTTT
15 TRBJ2-1 TRBV10-3 - - CAISPSTGDNNEQFF TGTGCCATCAGCCCCTCAACCGGGGACAACAATGAGCAGTTCTTC
17 TRBJ1-5 TRBV4-1 - - CASSPLGGADSNQPQHF TGCGCCAGCAGCCCTTTGGGAGGGGCCGATAGCAATCAGCCCCAGCATTTT
15 TRBJ2-7 TRBV9 - - CASSKQSGGTYEQYF TGTGCCAGCTCTAAACAATCTGGGGGGACCTACGAGCAGTACTTC
15 TRBJ2-7 TRBV15 - - CATSSPQGSPDEQYF TGTGCCACCAGCAGTCCTCAAGGGTCTCCGGACGAGCAGTACTTC
17 TRBJ2-2 TRBV5-1 TRBD2 - CASSLGSGSFGSGELFF TGCGCCAGCAGCTTGGGTAGCGGGAGCTTTGGATCCGGGGAGCTGTTTTTT
18 TRBJ2-1 TRBV4-1 TRBD2 medium-sized CASSQVDMGLASYNEQFF TGCGCCAGCAGCCAAGTGGATATGGGACTAGCCTCCTACAATGAGCAGTTCTTC
14 TRBJ1-1 TRBV19 TRBD1 - CASRKDRANTEAFF TGTGCCAGTAGAAAAGACAGGGCGAACACTGAAGCTTTCTTT
12 TRBJ2-7 TRBV2 - - CACYRSSYEQYF TGTGCCTGCTATCGTAGCTCCTACGAGCAGTACTTC
15 TRBJ2-1 TRBV6-5 - - CASSYTLGLINEQFF TGTGCCAGCAGTTACACGCTGGGACTGATCAATGAGCAGTTCTTC
11 TRBJ2-2 TRBV29-1 - - CSVEEYGELFF TGCAGCGTTGAGGAATACGGGGAGCTGTTTTTT
15 TRBJ2-3 TRBV7-2 - - CVSSLGVVGTDTQYF TGTGTCAGCAGCTTAGGAGTTGTGGGCACAGATACGCAGTATTTT
15 TRBJ2-1 TRBV6-1 TRBD2 - CASRSRREVYNEQFF TGTGCCAGCAGAAGTCGGCGGGAGGTGTACAATGAGCAGTTCTTC
18 TRBJ2-1 TRBV3-1 TRBD2 - CASSQEGTSGGAWGEQFF TGTGCCAGCAGCCAAGAGGGAACTAGCGGGGGGGCCTGGGGTGAGCAGTTCTTC
15 TRBJ2-7 TRBV2 - - CASTQVGQTRYEQYF TGTGCCAGCACCCAAGTGGGGCAAACAAGATACGAGCAGTACTTC
16 TRBJ2-1 TRBV12-3/TRBV12-4 TRBD1 few CASSSYQGQYNNEQFF TGTGCCAGCAGTTCTTACCAGGGACAGTACAACAATGAGCAGTTCTTC
14 TRBJ1-2 TRBV12-3/TRBV12-4 - - CASSLGGSTHGYTF TGTGCCAGCAGTTTAGGGGGGTCAACCCATGGCTACACCTTC
16 TRBJ2-7 TRBV7-9 TRBD1 - CASSLVVGQGSYEQYF TGTGCCAGCAGCTTAGTTGTGGGACAGGGCTCCTACGAGCAGTACTTC
17 TRBJ2-7 TRBV7-6 - - CASSYQNGTEVTYEQYF TGTGCCAGTAGCTATCAGAACGGGACCGAAGTAACCTACGAGCAGTACTTC
16 TRBJ2-3 TRBV5-5 TRBD2 few CASSLGGTTTRDTQYF TGTGCCAGCAGCTTGGGGGGGACTACTACACGGGATACGCAGTATTTT
12 TRBJ1-1 TRBV11-2 - many CASSLVRAEAFF TGTGCCAGCAGCTTGGTTAGGGCTGAAGCTTTCTTT
16 TRBJ2-2 TRBV13 TRBD1 - CASTTGAFRNTGELFF TGTGCCAGTACCACAGGGGCCTTTCGGAACACCGGGGAGCTGTTTTTT
15 TRBJ2-1 TRBV3-1 TRBD2 - CASSQVASGAYEQFF TGTGCCAGCAGCCAAGTGGCTAGCGGAGCCTACGAGCAGTTCTTC
13 TRBJ2-6 TRBV2 - - CASKLSGANVLTF TGTGCCAGCAAACTTTCTGGGGCCAACGTCCTGACTTTC
14 TRBJ1-5 TRBV12-3/TRBV12-4 - - CASSLERMDQPQHF TGTGCCAGCAGTTTAGAACGGATGGATCAGCCCCAGCATTTT
13 TRBJ1-2 TRBV11-1 - - CASSLSEPYGYTF TGTGCCAGCAGCTTATCCGAGCCCTATGGCTACACCTTC
15 TRBJ2-1 TRBV20-1 TRBD1 few CSARSGTGVVYEQFF TGCAGTGCTAGATCCGGGACAGGGGTTGTATATGAGCAGTTCTTC
13 TRBJ1-2 TRBV12-3/TRBV12-4 - - CASSLTMVGGYTF TGTGCCAGCAGTTTAACGATGGTCGGTGGCTACACCTTC
13 TRBJ2-2 TRBV7-2 - - CASSSRNTGELFF TGTGCCAGCAGCTCGAGGAACACCGGGGAGCTGTTTTTT